These T cell receptor beta chains were read from a single sample in a study of T cells after yellow fever vaccination. MiXCR, run by TCRdb on the 5' RACE reads, gives a single entry per CDR3 protein. The sample has about 630,000 distinct CDR3 sequences, about 12% seen once. The sequencing here drew on PBMCs, taken on the day of the yellow fever booster vaccination. All receptors come from a man aged 30 to 39 who received the YFV17D yellow fever vaccine. CDR3s include the opening cysteine and the closing phenylalanine or tryptophan. D genes are given only for firm matches.

j_gene | len | d_gene | v_gene | CDR3aa
TRBJ1-1 | 12 | . | TRBV15 | CATSLPGTEAFF
TRBJ1-6 | 13 | . | TRBV7-2 | CASSPEGRTPLHF
TRBJ1-2 | 12 | . | TRBV10-3 | CAISESGGGYTF
TRBJ2-4 | 14 | . | TRBV7-2 | CASSLGPGPNIQYF
TRBJ2-7 | 14 | . | TRBV5-8 | CASSRSTTHYEQYF
TRBJ2-7 | 15 | TRBD1 | TRBV5-1 | CASSSRDSDSYEQYF
TRBJ2-1 | 16 | TRBD2 | TRBV12-3/TRBV12-4 | CASSLGLAGHYNEQFF
TRBJ2-5 | 16 | TRBD1 | TRBV11-3 | CASSLTGDRGKETQYF
TRBJ2-5 | 12 | . | TRBV20-1 | CSAGHGLETQYF
TRBJ1-1 | 15 | TRBD1 | TRBV20-1 | CSAEGQVLGGTEAFF
TRBJ2-1 | 14 | . | TRBV7-9 | CASSLLADYNEQFF
TRBJ1-2 | 17 | . | TRBV6-1 | CASSHLSSSNMGRGYTF
TRBJ2-2 | 13 | . | TRBV6-5 | CASSTSPVGELFF
TRBJ2-5 | 14 | . | TRBV5-1 | CASSRFGNQETQYF
TRBJ1-4 | 14 | . | TRBV5-4 | CASSPGRQEEKLFF
TRBJ2-1 | 17 | TRBD2 | TRBV7-8 | CASSARTSGSSYNEQFF
TRBJ2-2 | 16 | TRBD2 | TRBV20-1 | CSARGLAGPNTGELFF
TRBJ2-2 | 14 | . | TRBV18 | CASSPLTSTGELFF
TRBJ2-3 | 16 | . | TRBV5-5 | CASSPLVGVSTDTQYF
TRBJ2-5 | 14 | . | TRBV27 | CASSLGWGEETQYF
TRBJ2-1 | 15 | TRBD2 | TRBV4-1 | CASSQEVGLASEQFF
TRBJ2-1 | 13 | TRBD2 | TRBV5-4 | CASSLSGSDEQFF
TRBJ2-7 | 16 | TRBD2 | TRBV12-3/TRBV12-4 | CASSFNRIGGRDEQYF
TRBJ1-2 | 14 | . | TRBV4-3 | CASSQAGGAFGYTF
TRBJ1-6 | 15 | TRBD1 | TRBV5-5 | CASSPTGAINSPLHF
TRBJ2-7 | 13 | . | TRBV4-3 | CASSQEYYYEQYF
TRBJ2-1 | 15 | TRBD2 | TRBV18 | CASSPPGLANHEQFF
TRBJ2-2 | 14 | . | TRBV19 | CASSIFKNTGELFF
TRBJ1-5 | 15 | TRBD1 | TRBV3-1 | CASSQTGASNQPLHF
TRBJ2-1 | 15 | . | TRBV6-5 | CASSFTDPKYNEQFF
TRBJ1-3 | 11 | . | TRBV29-1 | CSVEWGNTIYF
TRBJ2-3 | 17 | TRBD2 | TRBV5-1 | CASSSGSGRTGADTQYF
TRBJ2-3 | 13 | . | TRBV20-1 | CSGEGLQRDTQYF
TRBJ2-7 | 12 | . | TRBV29-1 | CSVHDGPYEQYF
TRBJ1-1 | 15 | . | TRBV14 | CASSHSIRADTEAFF
TRBJ2-6 | 20 | . | TRBV11-1 | CASSHDLKWGLRAGANVLTF
TRBJ2-6 | 16 | . | TRBV11-2 | CASSSLTGTGANVLTF
TRBJ2-5 | 14 | TRBD2 | TRBV23-1 | CATPAGTSRETQYF
TRBJ2-2 | 15 | TRBD2 | TRBV9 | CASRAGGPGTGELFF
TRBJ2-7 | 12 | TRBD2 | TRBV5-1 | CASSLGGGASNF
TRBJ2-3 | 14 | . | TRBV18 | CASAPGSLTDTQYF
TRBJ2-1 | 16 | TRBD2 | TRBV7-2 | CASSPWTSGRYNEQFF
TRBJ1-1 | 11 | . | TRBV5-1 | CASRMESEAFF
TRBJ1-4 | 16 | . | TRBV4-2 | CASSQDVGLLNEKLFF
TRBJ1-2 | 13 | TRBD1 | TRBV24-1 | CATSDRGTDGYTF
TRBJ2-7 | 11 | . | TRBV29-1 | CSAYIRYEQYF
TRBJ2-1 | 15 | . | TRBV5-1 | CASSLKQGTYNEQFF
TRBJ2-1 | 14 | TRBD2 | TRBV29-1 | CSVLGTSDHNEQFF
TRBJ2-1 | 13 | . | TRBV7-2 | CASSFGDRYEQFF
TRBJ2-7 | 16 | TRBD2 | TRBV20-1 | CSARDRASGNTYEQYF
TRBJ2-1 | 13 | TRBD1 | TRBV4-3 | CASSQEQGDEQFF
TRBJ2-1 | 16 | TRBD1 | TRBV19 | CASSPGEGALYNEQFF
TRBJ1-1 | 14 | . | TRBV30 | CAWSVHRPGTEAFF